Below, one T cell receptor (beta chain) is given with its context. Trimming removed 1 base from V and 5 bases from J, with 11 bases in between. The CDR3 is 15 amino acids. CDR1 and CDR2 from the germline V gene are LGHDT and YNNKEL (reference sequence). The entry originates in a study of blood T cell repertoires in COVID-19. Study summary: Spain, Italy and the United States supplied samples that represented acute and convalescent COVID-19.

Which cohort a participant joined came from the clinical history participants gave. Two negative PCRs, clearance, or symptom resolution were required of recovered Cohort 3 donors. Clones were read by immunoSEQ multiplex PCR, and TCRdb kept only the in-frame ones, dropping some. The table includes 280,000 or so clones, about 85% detected once. The TCR originated in a woman aged 45-60 years who had recovered from COVID-19. J is TRBJ1-4 and V is TRBV3-1 (or the pseudogene TRBV3-2), with D perhaps matching TRBD1 (5 bases). Material: PBMCs or T cells enriched from blood (not recorded which). CDR3 amino acids: CASSQAGGRNEKLFF. The CDR3 DNA reads as TGTGCCAGCAGCCAAGCGGGGGGTAGGAATGAAAAACTGTTTTTT.